The clone carrying this T cell receptor beta chain was seen many times. Its matching antigen is unknown. At least 6 micrograms of total RNA were extracted per sample. This sample is drawn from a study of blood T cells in healthy people across ages. A second PCR of roughly 7 to 11 cycles used a sample-barcoded 5' primer and a J-beta primer mix. A single record per CDR3 protein comes from TCRdb applying MiXCR to the 5' RACE reads. The sample consists of hundreds of thousands of distinct CDR3 sequences, about 52% of them appearing once. Trimming removed 8 bases from V and 0 bases from J, with 14 bases in between. The CDR3 covers 15 residues. The V gene's germline CDR1 is SGHTA and CDR2 FQGTGA. Study-level points and caveats: Unknown donor CMV status possibly confounded expanded clonotype changes. TCR beta diversity correlated strongly with naive T cell percentage.

J is TRBJ2-1 and V is TRBV7-3; D perhaps matches TRBD2 (6 bases). The source material was blood. This clonotype originated in an older woman in good health. The CDR3 reads CASLDRGSSYNEQFF. Written as DNA, the CDR3 is TGTGCCAGCCTCGATCGGGGGAGCTCCTACAATGAGCAGTTCTTC.